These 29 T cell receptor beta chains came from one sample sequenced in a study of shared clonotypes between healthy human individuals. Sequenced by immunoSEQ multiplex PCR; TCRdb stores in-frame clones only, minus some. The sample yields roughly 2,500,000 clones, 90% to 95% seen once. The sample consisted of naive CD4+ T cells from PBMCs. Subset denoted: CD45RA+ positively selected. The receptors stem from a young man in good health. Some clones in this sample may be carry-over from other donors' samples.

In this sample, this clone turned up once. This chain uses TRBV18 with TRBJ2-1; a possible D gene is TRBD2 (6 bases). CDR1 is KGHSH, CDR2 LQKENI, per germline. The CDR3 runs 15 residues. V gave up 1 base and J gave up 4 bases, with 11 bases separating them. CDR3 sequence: CASSPLSGVYNEQFF. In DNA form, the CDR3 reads TGTGCCAGCTCACCACTGTCGGGGGTTTACAATGAGCAGTTCTTC.

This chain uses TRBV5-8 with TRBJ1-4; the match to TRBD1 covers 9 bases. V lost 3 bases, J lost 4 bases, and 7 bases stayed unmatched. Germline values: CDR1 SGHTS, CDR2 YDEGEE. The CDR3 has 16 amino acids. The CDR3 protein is CASSSRGQGINEKLFF. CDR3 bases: TGTGCCAGCAGCTCCAGAGGACAGGGGATTAATGAAAAACTGTTTTTT.

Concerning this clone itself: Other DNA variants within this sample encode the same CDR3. CDR3 nucleotides: TGTGCCAGCAGCTCCGACAGAGGCTATGGCTACACCTTC. The encoded protein is CASSSDRGYGYTF. The V call is TRBV5-4, the J call TRBJ1-2, with D perhaps matching TRBD1 (5 bases). V lost 3 bases to trimming and J lost 4 bases, with 10 bases between them. The CDR3 is made up of 13 amino acids. Germline-derived CDR1 and CDR2 are SGHNT and YYREEE (reference sequence). Looking up the rest from reference TRBV5-4 and TRBJ1-2 gives the full variable domain: ETGVTQSPTHLIKTRGQQVTLRCSSQSGHNTVSWYQQALGQGPQFIFQYYREEENGRGNFPPRFSGLQFPNYSSELNVNALELDDSALYLCASSSDRGYGYTFGSGTRLTVV.

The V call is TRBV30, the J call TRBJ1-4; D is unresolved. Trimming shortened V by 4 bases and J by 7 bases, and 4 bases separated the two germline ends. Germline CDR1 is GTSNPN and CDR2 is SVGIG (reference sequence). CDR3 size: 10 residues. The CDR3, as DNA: TGTGCCTGGACGGTTGAAAAACTGTTTTTT. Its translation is CAWTVEKLFF. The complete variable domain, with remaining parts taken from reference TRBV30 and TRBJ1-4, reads SQTIHQWPATLVQPVGSPLSLECTVEGTSNPNLYWYRQAAGRGLQLLFYSVGIGQISSEVPQNLSASRPQDRQFILSSKKLLLSDSGFYLCAWTVEKLFFGSGTQLSVL.

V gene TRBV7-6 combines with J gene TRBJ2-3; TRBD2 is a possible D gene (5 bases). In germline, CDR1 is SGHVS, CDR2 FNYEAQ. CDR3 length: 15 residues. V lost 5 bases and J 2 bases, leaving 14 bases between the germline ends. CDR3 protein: CASSPAVLDTDTQYF. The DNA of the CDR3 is TGTGCCAGCAGCCCAGCGGTCCTAGACACAGATACGCAGTATTTT.

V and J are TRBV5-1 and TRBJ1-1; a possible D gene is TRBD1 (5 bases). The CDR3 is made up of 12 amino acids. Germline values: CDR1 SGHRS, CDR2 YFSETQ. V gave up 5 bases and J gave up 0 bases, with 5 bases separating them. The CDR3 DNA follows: TGCGCCAGCAGGGACATGAACACTGAAGCTTTCTTT. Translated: CASRDMNTEAFF. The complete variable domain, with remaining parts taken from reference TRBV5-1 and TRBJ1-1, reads KAGVTQTPRYLIKTRGQQVTLSCSPISGHRSVSWYQQTPGQGLQFLFEYFSETQRNKGNFPGRFSGRQFSNSRSEMNVSTLELGDSALYLCASRDMNTEAFFGQGTRLTVV.

The CDR3 DNA sequence: TGCGCCAGCAGCGTCGGTCCTAGCGGGGACTACGAGCAGTACTTC. This translates into CASSVGPSGDYEQYF. The rearrangement links TRBV5-1 to TRBJ2-7; TRBD2 aligns across 9 bases. Trimming at V came to 4 bases and at J to 3 bases, leaving 8 bases not matched to a gene. This CDR3 comprises 15 residues. Germline V gene sequence: CDR1 SGHRS, CDR2 YFSETQ.

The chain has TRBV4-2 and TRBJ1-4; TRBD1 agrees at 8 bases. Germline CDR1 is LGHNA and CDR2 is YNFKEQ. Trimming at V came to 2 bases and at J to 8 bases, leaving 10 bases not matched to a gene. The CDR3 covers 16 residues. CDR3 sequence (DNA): TGTGCCAGCAGCCAAAGGCTGACAGGGGCCTACGAAAAACTGTTTTTT. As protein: CASSQRLTGAYEKLFF.

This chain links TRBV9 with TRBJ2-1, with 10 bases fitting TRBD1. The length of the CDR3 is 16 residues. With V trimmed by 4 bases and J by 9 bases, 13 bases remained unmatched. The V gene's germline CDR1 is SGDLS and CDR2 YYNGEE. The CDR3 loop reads CASSPRQGAFSGEQFF. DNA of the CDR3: TGTGCCAGCAGCCCCCGACAGGGGGCGTTTTCGGGTGAGCAGTTCTTC.

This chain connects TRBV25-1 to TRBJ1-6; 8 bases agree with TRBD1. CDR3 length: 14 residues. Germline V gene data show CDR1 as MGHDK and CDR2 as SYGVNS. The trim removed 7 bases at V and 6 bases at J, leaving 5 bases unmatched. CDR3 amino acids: CASTQDRANSPLHF. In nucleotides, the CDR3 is TGTGCCAGCACCCAGGACAGGGCTAATTCACCCCTCCACTTT.

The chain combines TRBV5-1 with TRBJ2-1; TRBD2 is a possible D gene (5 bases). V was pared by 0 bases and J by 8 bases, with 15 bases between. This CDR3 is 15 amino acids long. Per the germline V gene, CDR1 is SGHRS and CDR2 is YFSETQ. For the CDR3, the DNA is TGCGCCAGCAGCTTGGAGGCGGGCCCCTGGGATGAGCAGTTCTTC. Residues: CASSLEAGPWDEQFF.

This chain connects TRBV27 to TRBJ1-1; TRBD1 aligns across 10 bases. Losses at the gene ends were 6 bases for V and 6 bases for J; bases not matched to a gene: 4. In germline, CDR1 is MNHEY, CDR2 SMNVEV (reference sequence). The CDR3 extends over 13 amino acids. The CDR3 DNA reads TGTGCCAGCAGGCAGACAGGGGGCGCTGAAGCTTTCTTT. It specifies CASRQTGGAEAFF.

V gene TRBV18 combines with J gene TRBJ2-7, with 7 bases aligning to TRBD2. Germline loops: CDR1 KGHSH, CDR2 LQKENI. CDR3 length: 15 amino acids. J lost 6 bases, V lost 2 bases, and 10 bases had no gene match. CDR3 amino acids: CASSPWNGRRVEQYF. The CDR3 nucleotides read TGTGCCAGCTCACCATGGAACGGGAGGAGGGTCGAGCAGTACTTC.

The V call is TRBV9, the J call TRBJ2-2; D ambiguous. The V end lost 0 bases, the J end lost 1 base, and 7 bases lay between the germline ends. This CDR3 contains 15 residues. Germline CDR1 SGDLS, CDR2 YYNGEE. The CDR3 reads CASSVGRGNTGELFF. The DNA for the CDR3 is TGTGCCAGCAGCGTAGGGAGAGGGAACACCGGGGAGCTGTTTTTT.

The CDR3 reads CASSLATGTEPQHF. CDR3 DNA sequence: TGTGCCAGCAGCTTGGCTACAGGGACGGAGCCCCAGCATTTT. The rearrangement links TRBV7-9 to TRBJ1-5, with a weak D call TRBD1 (6 bases). V was trimmed by 3 bases and J by 8 bases, leaving 14 bases between them. CDR3 length equals 14 residues. Germline loops: CDR1 SEHNR, CDR2 FQNEAQ (reference sequence).

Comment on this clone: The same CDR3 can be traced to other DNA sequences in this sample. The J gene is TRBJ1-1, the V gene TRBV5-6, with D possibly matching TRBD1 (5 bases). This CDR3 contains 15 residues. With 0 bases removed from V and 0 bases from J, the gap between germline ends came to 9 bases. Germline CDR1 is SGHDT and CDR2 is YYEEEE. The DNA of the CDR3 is TGTGCCAGCAGCTTGGGACAGATCATGAACACTGAAGCTTTCTTT. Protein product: CASSLGQIMNTEAFF.

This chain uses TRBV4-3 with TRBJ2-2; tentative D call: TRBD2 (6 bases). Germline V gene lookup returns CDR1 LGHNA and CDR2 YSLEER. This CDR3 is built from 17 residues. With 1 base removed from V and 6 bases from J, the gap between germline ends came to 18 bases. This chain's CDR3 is CASSQVSGGVRAGELFF. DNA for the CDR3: TGCGCCAGCAGCCAAGTTTCCGGCGGGGTGAGGGCCGGGGAGCTGTTTTTT.

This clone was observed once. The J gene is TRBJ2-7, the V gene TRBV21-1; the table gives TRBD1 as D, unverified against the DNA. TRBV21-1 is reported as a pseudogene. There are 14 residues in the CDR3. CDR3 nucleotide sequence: TGTGCCAGCAGCGCCAAAACAGGGGATTACGAGCAGTACTTC. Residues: CASSAKTGDYEQYF.

The CDR3 loop is CASSPQERIYGYTF. CDR3 nucleotide sequence: TGTGCCAGCTCACCACAGGAGAGAATTTATGGCTACACCTTC. The chain carries TRBV18 and TRBJ1-2; D gene unclear. The V and J ends lost 1 base and 5 bases respectively, with 11 bases between them. Germline CDR1 reads KGHSH; CDR2 reads LQKENI. The CDR3 runs to 14 residues.

CDR3: CASSFDAGRSRETQYF. CDR3 nucleotide sequence: TGTGCCAGCAGCTTCGATGCGGGAAGGAGTAGAGAGACCCAGTACTTC. The chain combines TRBV11-1 with TRBJ2-5; D might be TRBD2 (6 bases). CDR1 and CDR2 (germline): SGHAT, FQDESV (reference sequence). The CDR3 has 16 residues. Trimming took 3 bases from V and 4 from J, leaving 18 bases between them.

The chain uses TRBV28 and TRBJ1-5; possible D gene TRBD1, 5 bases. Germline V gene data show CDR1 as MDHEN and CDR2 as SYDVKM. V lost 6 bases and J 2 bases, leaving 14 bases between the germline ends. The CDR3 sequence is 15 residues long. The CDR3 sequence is CASRRVLGGNQPQHF. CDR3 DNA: TGTGCCAGCAGGCGGGTCCTAGGGGGCAATCAGCCCCAGCATTTT. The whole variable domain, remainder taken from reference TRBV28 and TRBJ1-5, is DVKVTQSSRYLVKRTGEKVFLECVQDMDHENMFWYRQDPGLGLRLIYFSYDVKMKEKGDIPEGYSVSREKKERFSLILESASTNQTSMYLCASRRVLGGNQPQHFGDGTRLSIL.

CDR3 DNA sequence: TGTGCCAGCAGAGGGTCCAGGGTTCTAGCCAAAAACATTCAGTACTTC. Protein: CASRGSRVLAKNIQYF. The gene calls are TRBV27 and TRBJ2-4; weak D call: TRBD1 (5 bases). Germline V gives CDR1 MNHEY, CDR2 SMNVEV (reference sequence). This CDR3 region has 16 residues. Trimming took off 6 bases at V and 0 bases at J, with 15 bases between the two ends.

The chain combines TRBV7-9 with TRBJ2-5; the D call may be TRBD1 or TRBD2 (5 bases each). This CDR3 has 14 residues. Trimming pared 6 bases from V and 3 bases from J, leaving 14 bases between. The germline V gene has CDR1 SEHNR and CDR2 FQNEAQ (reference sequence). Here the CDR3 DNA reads TGTGCCAGCAGATTGACAGAGACTAAAGAGACCCAGTACTTC. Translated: CASRLTETKETQYF.

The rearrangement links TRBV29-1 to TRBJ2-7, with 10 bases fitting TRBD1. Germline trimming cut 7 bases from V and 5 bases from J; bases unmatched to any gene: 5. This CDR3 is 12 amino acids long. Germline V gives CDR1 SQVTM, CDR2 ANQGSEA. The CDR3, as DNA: TGCAGCGCCGACAGGGGGCCAAACGAGCAGTACTTC. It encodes CSADRGPNEQYF.

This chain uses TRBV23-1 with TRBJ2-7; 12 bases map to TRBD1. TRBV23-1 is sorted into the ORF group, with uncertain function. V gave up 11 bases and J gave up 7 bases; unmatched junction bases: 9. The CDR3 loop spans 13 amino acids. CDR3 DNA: TGCGCCCCCCGGGGACAGGGGGCTTGGGAGCAGTACTTC. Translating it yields CAPRGQGAWEQYF.

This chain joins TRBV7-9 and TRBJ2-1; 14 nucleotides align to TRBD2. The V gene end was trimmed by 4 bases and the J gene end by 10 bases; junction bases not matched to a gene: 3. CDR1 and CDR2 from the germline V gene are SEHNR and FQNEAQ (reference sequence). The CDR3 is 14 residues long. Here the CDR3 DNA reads TGTGCCAGCAGCTCAGGGACTAGCGGGAGCGAGCAGTTCTTC. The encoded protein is CASSSGTSGSEQFF.

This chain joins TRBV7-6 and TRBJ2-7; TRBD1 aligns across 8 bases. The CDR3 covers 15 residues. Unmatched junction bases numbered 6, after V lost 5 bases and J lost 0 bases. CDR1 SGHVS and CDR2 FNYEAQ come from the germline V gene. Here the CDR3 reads CASSLTGASSYEQYF. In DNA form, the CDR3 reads TGTGCCAGCAGCCTGACAGGGGCTAGCTCCTACGAGCAGTACTTC. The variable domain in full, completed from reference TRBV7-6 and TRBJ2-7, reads GAGVSQSPRYKVTKRGQDVALRCDPISGHVSLYWYRQALGQGPEFLTYFNYEAQQDKSGLPNDRFSAERPEGSISTLTIQRTEQRDSAMYRCASSLTGASSYEQYFGPGTRLTVT.

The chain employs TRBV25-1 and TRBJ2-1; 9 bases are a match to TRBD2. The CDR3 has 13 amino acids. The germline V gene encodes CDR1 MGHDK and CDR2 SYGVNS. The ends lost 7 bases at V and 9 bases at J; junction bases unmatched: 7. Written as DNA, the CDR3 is TGTGCCAGCACCCTAGCGGGATCTTCTGAGCAGTTCTTC. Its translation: CASTLAGSSEQFF.

The CDR3 nucleotides read TGTGCCAGCAGCTTAGGGACAGGGGCCGTGCATAATGAAAAACTGTTTTTT. This codes for CASSLGTGAVHNEKLFF. The chain carries TRBV5-5 and TRBJ1-4, with 10 nucleotides matching TRBD1. Germline V gene lookup returns CDR1 SGHKS and CDR2 YYEKEE (reference sequence). The CDR3 is 17 residues long. V lost 2 bases, J lost 4 bases, and 8 bases stayed unmatched.